This TCR beta chain emerged from a study of T cells in Graves' hyperthyroidism and ophthalmopathy. Study summary: Peripheral blood was obtained at initial diagnosis, preceding any treatment.

As regards this clonotype: Its antigen is undetermined.

Study observations and caveats: The blood repertoire included most of the expanded thyroid clonotypes above 0.001.

Hyperthyroidism patients were newly diagnosed, had disease duration under 2 months, and were aged 18 to 65 years. 10 ml of fresh peripheral blood supplied the PBMCs. Germline CDR1 is KGHDR and CDR2 is SFDVKD. The CDR3 is 12 amino acids. With 3 bases removed from V and 9 bases from J, the gap between germline ends came to 5 bases. Amplification yielded TCR beta CDR3 regions, with RNA transcripts as the source. Using the HTBI primer set, a first-round RT-PCR was run on the TCR CDR3. TCRdb ran MiXCR on the multiplex PCR reads and lists one entry per CDR3 protein. The sample lists about 420,000 distinct CDR3 sequences; around 16% were seen once.

The rearrangement links TRBV24-1 to TRBJ1-6; no clear D. This TCR came from a woman between 18 and 29 years old with Graves' hyperthyroidism. The sequenced material came from blood. CDR3 residues: CATSDGLSPLHF. In DNA, the CDR3 is TGTGCCACCAGTGATGGGCTTTCACCCCTCCACTTT.